The 14 T cell receptor beta chains in this list originate from one sample, sequenced in a study of blood T cell repertoires in COVID-19 (dated by TCRdb to 2020 to 2021). Libraries came from the immunoSEQ multiplex PCR assay. TCRdb limited this immuneACCESS table to in-frame rearrangements with V and J called. A share of clones is missing; checked studies link under half to unresolved V genes, and the rest is unexplained. This sample has approximately 63,000 clones in its table, and 65% to 85% of those were observed once. Of the sample, approximately 6% falls within the top ten clones. The sample consisted of peripheral blood. The receptors stem from a woman aged 70-85 years with acute or convalescent COVID-19.

The chain has TRBV7-8 and TRBJ2-1; D remains unclear. Germline CDR1 SGHVS, CDR2 FQNEAQ. The CDR3 is 15 amino acids. Between the trimmed V and J ends, which lost 1 base and 0 bases, there was a span of 7 bases. The CDR3 loop is CASSLGLSSYNEQFF. CDR3 sequence (DNA): TGTGCCAGCAGCTTAGGCCTTAGCTCCTACAATGAGCAGTTCTTC.

The chain links TRBV6-5 to TRBJ2-7; 11 bases line up with TRBD1. This CDR3 comprises 15 residues. V lost 8 bases to trimming and J lost 7 bases; unmatched junction nucleotides: 13. The germline V gene encodes CDR1 MNHEY and CDR2 SVGAGI. In DNA form, the CDR3 reads TGTGCCAGCGGACGATCCGGGACAGGGGGGGGAGAGCAGTACTTC. Translated: CASGRSGTGGGEQYF.

This chain uses TRBV5-1 with TRBJ2-1; TRBD2 aligns across 7 bases. Trimming took 0 bases from V and 6 from J; bases not matched to a gene: 6. The germline V gene has CDR1 SGHRS and CDR2 YFSETQ. This CDR3 comprises 15 residues. In DNA, the CDR3 is TGCGCCAGCAGCTTGGGTCTGGGCGGGGGCAATGAGCAGTTCTTC. Translated: CASSLGLGGGNEQFF.

J is TRBJ2-5 and V is TRBV9, with TRBD2 matching over 8 bases. The CDR3 length is 15 residues. J lost 5 bases, V lost 0 bases, and 6 bases had no gene match. CDR1 is SGDLS and CDR2 is YYNGEE in the germline V gene. The CDR3 loop reads CASSVGARGDETQYF. CDR3 bases: TGTGCCAGCAGCGTAGGGGCGCGGGGGGACGAGACCCAGTACTTC. Full variable domain (rest looked up from reference TRBV9 and TRBJ2-5): DSGVTQTPKHLITATGQRVTLRCSPRSGDLSVYWYQQSLDQGLQFLIQYYNGEERAKGNILERFSAQQFPDLHSELNLSSLELGDSALYFCASSVGARGDETQYFGPGTRLLVL.

The V gene is TRBV19, the J gene TRBJ1-5; D perhaps matches TRBD1 (6 bases). With 2 bases removed from V and 6 bases from J, the gap between germline ends came to 14 bases. Per the germline V gene, CDR1 is LNHDA and CDR2 is SQIVND (reference sequence). CDR3 length: 15 residues. This CDR3 reads CASSITGLIGQPQHF. For the CDR3, the DNA is TGTGCCAGTAGTATAACAGGGCTAATCGGTCAGCCCCAGCATTTT.

The V gene is TRBV12-3 or TRBV12-4, the J gene TRBJ1-2; a weak D match, TRBD1 (6 bases). There are 13 residues in the CDR3. The V end was cut by 6 bases, the J end by 8 bases, with 16 bases between. In nucleotides, the CDR3 is TGTGCCAGCAGCCCCGACAGGTGGTCCGGCTACACCTTC. Amino acids: CASSPDRWSGYTF.

The rearrangement joins TRBV19 to TRBJ1-1; D unclear. CDR3 size: 13 residues. V lost 3 bases, J lost 4 bases, and 9 bases lay in between. Germline CDR1 reads LNHDA; CDR2 reads SQIVND (reference sequence). The CDR3 DNA reads TGTGCCAGTAGTATTAACACCCTCACTGAAGCTTTCTTT. It translates to CASSINTLTEAFF.

V and J are TRBV5-1 and TRBJ2-3; possibly TRBD2 for D (7 bases). Per germline, CDR1 SGHRS and CDR2 YFSETQ. CDR3 length: 16 amino acids. Trimming removed 0 bases at V and 3 bases at J, with 14 bases between. The chain's CDR3 is CASSLVSAGATDTQYF. The DNA of the CDR3 is TGCGCCAGCAGCTTGGTGTCGGCGGGGGCAACAGATACGCAGTATTTT.

This clone has at least ten counts. The chain joins TRBV24-1 to TRBJ2-3; D is possibly TRBD2 (6 bases). CDR3 size: 13 residues. CDR1 KGHDR and CDR2 SFDVKD come from the germline V gene. V was pared by 0 bases and J by 6 bases, with 6 bases between. CDR3 bases: TGTGCCACCAGTGATTTGGGGGGGGATACGCAGTATTTT. Translation gives CATSDLGGDTQYF.

This clone was counted only a few times. J is TRBJ2-1 and V is TRBV6-2 or TRBV6-3; D may be TRBD1 (5 bases). Germline CDR1 MNHEY, CDR2 SVGEGT. The CDR3 has 14 residues. V gave up 4 bases and J gave up 2 bases, with 9 bases separating them. The CDR3 DNA reads as TGTGCCAGCAGTTCGCAGGGTCCCTACAATGAGCAGTTCTTC. It codes for CASSSQGPYNEQFF.

The V call is TRBV12-5, the J call TRBJ2-3, with 7 positions matching TRBD1. The CDR3 is made up of 15 amino acids. With V trimmed by 4 bases and J by 2 bases, 6 bases remained unmatched. The germline CDR1 and CDR2 sequences are LGHNT and FRNRAP. CDR3 coding DNA: TGTGCTAGTGGTTCCCCACAGGGGTTCACAGATACGCAGTATTTT. This gives the protein CASGSPQGFTDTQYF.

CDR3 DNA sequence: TGTGCCAGTAGTATAGATCGAGGAATTAGCAATCAGCCCCAGCATTTT. Its translation is CASSIDRGISNQPQHF. V usage is TRBV19 and J usage is TRBJ1-5, with D unresolved. This CDR3 is 16 amino acids long. Trimming removed 0 bases at V and 0 bases at J, with 9 bases between. Germline V gene lookup returns CDR1 LNHDA and CDR2 SQIVND (reference sequence).

V and J are TRBV7-3 and TRBJ1-1, with D possibly matching TRBD1 (5 bases). Trimming left V 4 bases short and J 5 bases short, with 11 bases between. The CDR3 extends over 13 amino acids. Germline V gene sequence: CDR1 SGHTA, CDR2 FQGTGA. The CDR3 region has the DNA TGTGCCAGCAGCTCAAACCGGGGGACTGAAGCTTTCTTT. Its protein product is CASSSNRGTEAFF.

The rearrangement joins TRBV7-2 to TRBJ2-1, with 11 bases lining up with TRBD2. The trim removed 5 bases at V and 8 bases at J, leaving 8 bases unmatched. The CDR3 loop spans 15 amino acids. CDR1 is SGHTA and CDR2 is FQGNSA in the germline V gene. The CDR3 sequence is CASSLHSGGAYEQFF. The CDR3 coding sequence is TGTGCCAGCAGCCTCCATAGCGGGGGGGCCTATGAGCAGTTCTTC.